The T cell receptor beta chain described here comes from a study of blood T cells in healthy people across ages. This clonotype was seen a few times. What it binds is not known. Trimming took 1 base from V and 0 from J, leaving 7 bases between them. Germline CDR1 reads LNHDA; CDR2 reads SQIVND (reference sequence). The CDR3 runs 16 residues. Study-level results: More naive CD4+ cells and higher diversity were found in long-lived than in aged donors.

A sample-barcoded 5' primer and a J-beta primer mix were used in a second PCR of about 7 to 12 cycles. TCRdb fed the 5' RACE reads into MiXCR, producing one record per CDR3 protein. In the table there are about 720,000 distinct CDR3 sequences, about 20% of which are singletons. This chain uses TRBV19 with TRBJ2-6; D unresolved. Input material: blood. The TCR was taken from a man between 65 and 79 years old in good health. The CDR3 reads CASSIGSHSGANVLTF. The CDR3 coding sequence is TGTGCCAGTAGTATAGGGAGCCACTCTGGGGCCAACGTCCTGACTTTC.